The present TCR beta chain was sequenced within a study of human T cells and chemical hapten exposure. General study results and limits: No shift was seen in TCRs above 1 in 1000 frequency with DPC sensitization.

As concerns this clonotype: Its matching antigen is unknown.

Original data processing: Samples contained a median of about 100,000 TCRs, with a range of about 23,224 to 700,000. Via MiXCR, TCRdb re-called the RACE reads, giving one row per CDR3 protein. The V and J calls reflect TCRdb's pipeline rather than the authors' work. The table lists roughly 120,000 distinct CDR3 sequences, around 8.2% of them singletons, with 1.5% to 2% in the top ten. Time point of the sample: healthy volunteer bleed at 2 weeks. The starting material, unfractionated whole blood, was used for total RNA extraction. Germline V lookup: CDR1 SQVTM, CDR2 ANQGSEA. CDR3 length: 14 amino acids. Deletions cut 7 bases from V and 1 base from J, with 16 bases between.

Sequenced input: whole blood. The J gene is TRBJ1-1, the V gene TRBV29-1; TRBD1 might be the D (6 bases). This TCR derives from a male donor in good health. Some clones in this sample may be carry-over from other donors' samples. This CDR3 is CSAPRTEPNTEAFF. DNA of the CDR3: TGCAGCGCCCCCCGGACAGAACCGAACACTGAAGCTTTCTTT. Filled out from reference TRBV29-1 and TRBJ1-1, the complete variable domain reads SAVISQKPSRDICQRGTSLTIQCQVDSQVTMMFWYRQQPGQSLTLIATANQGSEATYESGFVIDKFPISRPNLTFSTLTVSNMSPEDSSIYLCSAPRTEPNTEAFFGQGTRLTVV.